The rows below give T cell receptor beta chains drawn from one sample of a study of blood T cell repertoires in COVID-19. The protocol was immunoSEQ multiplex PCR, while the TCRdb copy is restricted to in-frame clones and leaves out a portion. The top ten hold 1% to 1.5% of the sample, which has roughly 170,000 clones, about 85% seen once. The sequenced sample was peripheral blood. The receptors shown here come from a man aged 55 to 69 who had recovered from COVID-19. CDR3s include the opening cysteine and the closing phenylalanine or tryptophan. The D gene is left open where the match is weak. Clone size appears in some rows only: once, few, many, or a class for an expanded clone.

V	length	D	J	size	DNA	CDR3
TRBV4-2	13	NA	TRBJ2-1	NA	TGTGCCAGCAGCCAAAACAGGGAGAATGAGCAGTTCTTC	CASSQNRENEQFF
TRBV19	16	TRBD1	TRBJ1-4	once	TGTGCCAGTAGTGTCGACAGGGTTCGGGCTAATGAAAAACTGTTTTTT	CASSVDRVRANEKLFF
TRBV29-1	16	NA	TRBJ1-1	NA	TGCAGCGTTGGATCGGGGTTCAGGCTTTTGAACACTGAAGCTTTCTTT	CSVGSGFRLLNTEAFF
TRBV18	14	TRBD1	TRBJ2-5	NA	TGTGCCAGCTCACCCTATGGACAGGGAGAGACCCAGTACTTC	CASSPYGQGETQYF
TRBV5-4	15	NA	TRBJ2-2	NA	TGTGCCAGCAGCCTCCCTCAGGCGAACACCGGGGAGCTGTTTTTT	CASSLPQANTGELFF
TRBV4-3	18	TRBD2	TRBJ2-3	NA	TGCGCCAGCAGCCAAGACGCCGAACTAGCGGGGGTGGTAGATACGCAGTATTTT	CASSQDAELAGVVDTQYF
TRBV5-1	15	NA	TRBJ2-2	NA	TGCGCCAGCAGCTTACACAGGGAGGGGACCGGGGAGCTGTTTTTT	CASSLHREGTGELFF
TRBV30	15	TRBD1	TRBJ1-4	NA	TGTGCCTTATTCAGGACAGGGGGCGGAAGTGAAAAACTGTTTTTT	CALFRTGGGSEKLFF
TRBV6-6	13	TRBD1	TRBJ2-7	NA	TGTGCCAGCAGTTACCCGGGACAGCCCGAGCAGTACTTC	CASSYPGQPEQYF
TRBV2	15	TRBD1	TRBJ1-5	NA	TGTGCCAGCGCCGAAGGGGGACAGGGCAGTCAGCCCCAGCATTTT	CASAEGGQGSQPQHF
TRBV14	13	NA	TRBJ1-2	NA	TGTGCCAGCAGCCTGGTGGGAGGCTATGGCTACACCTTC	CASSLVGGYGYTF
TRBV7-9	12	NA	TRBJ2-3	NA	TGTGCCAGCAGCTTACTCACAGATACGCAGTATTTT	CASSLLTDTQYF
TRBV12-3/TRBV12-4	12	NA	TRBJ2-5	NA	TGTGCCAGCAGACCGCCCGAGGGGACCCAGTACTTC	CASRPPEGTQYF
TRBV28	19	TRBD2	TRBJ2-5	once	TGTGCCAGCAGCCCTCGATTAAAGGCTAGCGGGGGCTACCAAGAGACCCAGTACTTC	CASSPRLKASGGYQETQYF
TRBV7-3	14	NA	TRBJ2-2	once	TGTGCCAGCAGCTTAGGACTGAACACCGGGGAGCTGTTTTTT	CASSLGLNTGELFF
TRBV5-6	16	NA	TRBJ1-1	NA	TGTGCCAGCAGCATTCCGTGGGAGGGGAGATCCACTGAAGCTTTCTTT	CASSIPWEGRSTEAFF
TRBV5-6	15	NA	TRBJ2-1	few	TGTGCCAGCAGTCAACTAGCCTACATCTACAATGAGCAGTTCTTC	CASSQLAYIYNEQFF
TRBV29-1	14	TRBD2	TRBJ2-3	NA	TGCAGCGTTGACTCTAGCGGGATAACAGATACGCAGTATTTT	CSVDSSGITDTQYF
TRBV5-1	15	TRBD1	TRBJ2-7	NA	TGCGCCAGCAGCTTGAGGAACAGGGGCACGTACGAGCAGTACTTC	CASSLRNRGTYEQYF
TRBV3-1/TRBV3-2	14	NA	TRBJ1-5	NA	TGTGCCAGCAGCCAAGAGGGGACAAATCAGCCCCAGCATTTT	CASSQEGTNQPQHF
TRBV6-6	15	NA	TRBJ2-7	medium-sized	TGTGCCAGCAGTTACTCGATTGCTAGCGTAGGCGAGCAGTACTTC	CASSYSIASVGEQYF
TRBV4-2	17	TRBD2	TRBJ2-1	NA	TGTGCCAGCAGCCAAGATAGCGGGGCCAAACCCTACAATGAGCAGTTCTTC	CASSQDSGAKPYNEQFF
TRBV19	15	NA	TRBJ1-5	once	TGTGCCAGTAGTGTAGACCAGGGTCTTGGTCAGCCCCAGCATTTT	CASSVDQGLGQPQHF
TRBV19	14	TRBD1	TRBJ1-1	few	TGTGCCAGTAGTATAGGACAGGGTGGCACTGAAGCTTTCTTT	CASSIGQGGTEAFF
TRBV9	17	TRBD2	TRBJ2-5	few	TGTGCCAGCAGCGAGGGGGTGACTAGCGGGGCCAAAGAGACCCAGTACTTC	CASSEGVTSGAKETQYF
TRBV18	15	NA	TRBJ1-5	NA	TGTGCCAGCTCACCCCAAAGCACGAGCAATCAGCCCCAGCATTTT	CASSPQSTSNQPQHF
TRBV6-5	12	NA	TRBJ2-1	NA	TGTGCCAGCAGATCACAGGGCGGGGAGCAGTTCTTC	CASRSQGGEQFF
TRBV11-2	16	TRBD2	TRBJ2-1	NA	TGTGCCAGCAGCCCTAGCGGGGGGGACACTAACAATGAGCAGTTCTTC	CASSPSGGDTNNEQFF
TRBV6-5	15	TRBD1	TRBJ1-1	NA	TGTGCCAGCAGTCCTCCGGGACAGCTGAACACTGAAGCTTTCTTT	CASSPPGQLNTEAFF
TRBV6-5	15	NA	TRBJ2-7	NA	TGTGCCAGCAGTAGGGAGCAGGGGTTCTCCTACGAGCAGTACTTC	CASSREQGFSYEQYF
TRBV9	15	TRBD2	TRBJ2-1	few	TGTGCCAGCAGCCCCCGGGGTAGCGGGGGAAGCAAGCAGTTCTTC	CASSPRGSGGSKQFF
TRBV18	14	NA	TRBJ2-1	NA	TGTGCCAGCTCACCTGGGACATCGTACAATGAGCAGTTCTTC	CASSPGTSYNEQFF
TRBV19	15	NA	TRBJ2-1	NA	TGTGCCAGTAGTATTGAGTTGTTTCCCTACAATGAGCAGTTCTTC	CASSIELFPYNEQFF
TRBV7-8	13	NA	TRBJ1-1	few	TGTGCCAGCGCTCAAGGGGGAAACACTGAAGCTTTCTTT	CASAQGGNTEAFF
TRBV2	17	TRBD2	TRBJ2-7	once	TGTGCCAGCAAGGGACGGTTAGGGCTAGCGGTCTATAACGAGCAGTACTTC	CASKGRLGLAVYNEQYF
TRBV19	17	TRBD1	TRBJ2-6	NA	TGTGCCAGTAGTATGTGGCAGGGGGCGGTTGGGGCCAACGTCCTGACTTTC	CASSMWQGAVGANVLTF
TRBV18	14	TRBD1	TRBJ2-7	NA	TGTGCCAGCTCACCGGGACAGGGGTCGAGGGAGCAGTACTTC	CASSPGQGSREQYF
TRBV27	13	TRBD1	TRBJ1-2	once	TGTGCCAGCAGTCTCGGGACAGGGGGAGGCTACACCTTC	CASSLGTGGGYTF
TRBV6-1	15	TRBD1	TRBJ1-2	NA	TGTGCCAGCAGTGATTGGACAGGGGGCGCGGATGGCTACACCTTC	CASSDWTGGADGYTF
TRBV29-1	14	TRBD1	TRBJ1-1	NA	TGCAGCGCCCAAGAACAGGGGGCCGGGACTGAAGCTTTCTTT	CSAQEQGAGTEAFF
TRBV24-1	16	NA	TRBJ2-3	NA	TGTGCCACCAGTGCCGGGACATTAACAAGCACAGATACGCAGTATTTT	CATSAGTLTSTDTQYF
TRBV29-1	14	NA	TRBJ1-1	NA	TGCAGCGTTGATAGGGGAACTATGAACACTGAAGCTTTCTTT	CSVDRGTMNTEAFF
TRBV19	15	TRBD1	TRBJ1-5	NA	TGTGCCAGTAGTATTCGGGACAGGAGCAATCAGCCCCAGCATTTT	CASSIRDRSNQPQHF
TRBV7-5	14	NA	TRBJ1-1	NA	TGTGCCAGAAGCTTAGAACGGAGTAACACTGAAGCTTTCTTT	CARSLERSNTEAFF
TRBV6-5	15	TRBD1	TRBJ1-5	once	TGTGCCAGCAGGCGGGACAGGGTGAGCAATCAGCCCCAGCATTTT	CASRRDRVSNQPQHF
TRBV5-8	14	TRBD1	TRBJ1-3	NA	TGTGCCAGCAGCCTGACAGGGCACGGAAACACCATATATTTT	CASSLTGHGNTIYF
TRBV21-1	16	NA	TRBJ2-2	NA	TGTGCCAGCAGCAAAGCCGGGACTCCAGATGACGGGGAGCTGTTTTTT	CASSKAGTPDDGELFF
TRBV4-1	18	NA	TRBJ2-5	NA	TGCGCCAGCAGCCAGTCATACGGCGGGGTTTTAATCGGAGAGACCCAGTACTTC	CASSQSYGGVLIGETQYF
TRBV3-1/TRBV3-2	15	NA	TRBJ1-4	NA	TGTGCCAGCAGCTCCGAGCTAGCCACTAATGAAAAACTGTTTTTT	CASSSELATNEKLFF
TRBV5-1	16	TRBD2	TRBJ2-1	NA	TGCGCCAGCAGCTTGGTGGCTAGCGGGGGGTACAATGAGCAGTTCTTC	CASSLVASGGYNEQFF
TRBV7-9	14	TRBD2	TRBJ2-3	few	TGTGCCAGCAGCTCGACTAGCGCAGGGGATACGCAGTATTTT	CASSSTSAGDTQYF
TRBV18	14	NA	TRBJ2-2	NA	TGTGCCAGCTCACCATCCAGGGTGGCCGGGGAGCTGTTTTTT	CASSPSRVAGELFF
TRBV3-1/TRBV3-2	16	NA	TRBJ1-5	NA	TGTGCCAGCAGCCCACAGAGGGGCAGGGGAGTCCAGCCCCAGCATTTT	CASSPQRGRGVQPQHF
TRBV6-2/TRBV6-3	16	NA	TRBJ1-1	NA	TGTGCCAGCAGTTATTCCAACCCGGGACAATGGGCTGAAGCTTTCTTT	CASSYSNPGQWAEAFF
TRBV11-1	14	TRBD2	TRBJ2-1	few	TGTGCCAGCAGCTTAGATCTAGCGGGGGGTAATAAGTTCTTC	CASSLDLAGGNKFF
TRBV9	14	NA	TRBJ2-7	NA	TGTGCCAGCAGCGTGGACGTTAACTCAGGGGAGCAGTACTTC	CASSVDVNSGEQYF
TRBV6-4	16	TRBD1	TRBJ2-3	NA	TGTGCCAGCAGCCCAAACAGGGGGCTGAGCACAGATACGCAGTATTTT	CASSPNRGLSTDTQYF
TRBV11-1	15	TRBD2	TRBJ2-7	NA	TGTGCCAGCAGCTTAGCACTAGCGGGACCCTACGAGCAGTACTTC	CASSLALAGPYEQYF
TRBV6-5	11	NA	TRBJ1-1	NA	TGTGCCAGCAGGACAACGAGAGAAGCTTTCTTT	CASRTTREAFF
TRBV5-8	14	NA	TRBJ1-2	NA	TGTGCCAGCAGCTTGGCCCCGGGAGAAGGGGGCTACACCTTC	CASSLAPGEGGYTF